Given below is one T cell receptor beta chain in context. Profiling relied on immunoSEQ multiplex PCR, and the TCRdb table lists in-frame clones only, not all of them. The table records around 37,000 clones, over 75% of them present only once. This entry belongs to a study of CD4 T cells in relation to SARS-CoV-2 and coronaviruses. Study-wide background: Crossreactive spike epitopes shared across donors were mapped to their HLA restriction.

This CDR3 comprises 16 residues. The V gene's germline CDR1 is SSHAT and CDR2 FNYEAQ (reference sequence). Between the trimmed V and J ends, which lost 5 bases and 6 bases, there was a span of 21 bases. The receptor's source is an adult with COVID-19. The V gene is TRBV7-7, the J gene TRBJ2-3, with D perhaps assigned TRBD1 or TRBD2 (5 bases each). The sample comprised memory CD4+ T cells from PBMCs. The CDR3 protein is CASSPEGPRGTDTQYF. CDR3 nucleotide sequence: TGTGCCAGCAGCCCTGAGGGCCCAAGGGGAACGGATACGCAGTATTTT.